This TCR beta chain was identified in a study of T cell responses to AZD1222 COVID-19 vaccine. Regarding the study as a whole: No day 14 peak samples; only post-peak repertoires were characterized. Spike was spanned by vaccine-associated CD4 TCRs, with dominance at 160-218 and 743-854. Among spike-specific TCRs, nearly half reportedly target unmutated variant regions. White British ancestry dominated among donors, who included more females, and clonal diversity was possibly underestimated.

Clones were read by immunoSEQ multiplex PCR, and TCRdb kept only the in-frame ones, dropping some. The table shows 120,000 to 150,000 clones, with around nine tenths occurring only once. The germline V and J ends were trimmed by 2 bases and 6 bases, with 20 bases remaining between them. The CDR3 covers 16 residues. CDR1 and CDR2 (germline): MNHEY, SVGAGI. Remarks on this clone: The antigen remains unidentified.

The specimen comprised peripheral blood, sampled on day 0 of AZD1222 vaccination. This clonotype was obtained from an adult in good health. The chain recombines TRBV6-5 with TRBJ2-7; D may be TRBD2 (5 bases). CDR3 nucleotides: TGTGCCAGCAGTTACGTGGCGGGCACCGATTTCGGCGAGCAGTACTTC. Its translation: CASSYVAGTDFGEQYF.